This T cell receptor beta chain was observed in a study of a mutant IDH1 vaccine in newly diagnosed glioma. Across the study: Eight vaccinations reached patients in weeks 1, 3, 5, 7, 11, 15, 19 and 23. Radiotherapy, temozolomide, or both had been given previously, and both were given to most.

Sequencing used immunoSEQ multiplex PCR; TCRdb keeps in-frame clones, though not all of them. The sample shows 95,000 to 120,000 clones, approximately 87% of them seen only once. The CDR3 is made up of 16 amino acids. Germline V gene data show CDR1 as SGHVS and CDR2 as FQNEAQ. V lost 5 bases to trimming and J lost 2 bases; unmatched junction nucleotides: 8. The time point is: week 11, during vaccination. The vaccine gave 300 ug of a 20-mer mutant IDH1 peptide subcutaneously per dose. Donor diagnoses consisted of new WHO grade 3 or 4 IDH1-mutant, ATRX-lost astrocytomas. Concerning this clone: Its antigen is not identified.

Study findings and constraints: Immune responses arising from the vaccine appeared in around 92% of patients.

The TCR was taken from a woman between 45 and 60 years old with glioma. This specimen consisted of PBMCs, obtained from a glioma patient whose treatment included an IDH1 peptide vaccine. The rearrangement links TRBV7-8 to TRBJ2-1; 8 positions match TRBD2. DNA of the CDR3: TGTGCCAGCAGCGTCGGGGGCGGGAGGACCTACAATGAGCAGTTCTTC. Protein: CASSVGGGRTYNEQFF.